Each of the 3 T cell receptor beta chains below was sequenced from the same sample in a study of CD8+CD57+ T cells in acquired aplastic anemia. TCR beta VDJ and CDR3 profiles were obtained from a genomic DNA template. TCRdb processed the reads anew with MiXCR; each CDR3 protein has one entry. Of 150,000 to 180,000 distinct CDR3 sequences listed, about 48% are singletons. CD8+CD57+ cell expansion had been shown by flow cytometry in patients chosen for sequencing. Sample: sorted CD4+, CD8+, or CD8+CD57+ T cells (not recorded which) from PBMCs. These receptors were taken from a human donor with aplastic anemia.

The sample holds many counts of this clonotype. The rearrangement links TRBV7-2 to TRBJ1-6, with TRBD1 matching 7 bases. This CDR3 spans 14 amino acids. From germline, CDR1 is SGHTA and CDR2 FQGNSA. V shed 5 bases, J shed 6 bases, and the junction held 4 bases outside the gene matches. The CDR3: CASSAGDSNSPLHF. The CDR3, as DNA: TGTGCCAGCAGCGCTGGGGACAGTAATTCACCCCTCCACTTT.

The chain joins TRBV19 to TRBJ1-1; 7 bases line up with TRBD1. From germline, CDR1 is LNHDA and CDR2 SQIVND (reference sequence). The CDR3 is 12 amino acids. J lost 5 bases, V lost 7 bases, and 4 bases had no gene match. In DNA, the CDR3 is TGTGCCAGTAATGAGGGGGCTACTGAAGCTTTCTTT. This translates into CASNEGATEAFF. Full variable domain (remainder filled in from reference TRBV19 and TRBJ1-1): DGGITQSPKYLFRKEGQNVTLSCEQNLNHDAMYWYRQDPGQGLRLIYYSQIVNDFQKGDIAEGYSVSREKKESFPLTVTSAQKNPTAFYLCASNEGATEAFFGQGTRLTVV.

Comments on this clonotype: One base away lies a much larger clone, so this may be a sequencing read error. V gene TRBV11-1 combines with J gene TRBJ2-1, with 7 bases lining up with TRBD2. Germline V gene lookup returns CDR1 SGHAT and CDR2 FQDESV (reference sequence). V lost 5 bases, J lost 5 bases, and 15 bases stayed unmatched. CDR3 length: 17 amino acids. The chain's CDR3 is CASSPRTSSIPNNEQFF. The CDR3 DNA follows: TGTGCCAGCAGCCCCAGGACTAGTTCGATCCCCAACAATGAGCAGTTCTTC.